Listed below are T cell receptor beta chains from one sample, sequenced in a study of T cell repertoires in cytomegalovirus infection. No antigen has been assigned to these receptors. From the reads, TCRdb called clonotypes with MiXCR, one entry per CDR3 protein. The table shows 650,000 to 900,000 distinct CDR3 sequences, with around 29% occurring only once. Material: cultured CD8+ T cells from PBMCs, obtained from culture after CMV antigen stimulation. The receptors here all came from a human donor in good health (CMV status not recorded). Some clones in this sample may be carry-over from other donors' samples. The conserved cysteine and the conserved F or W are not part of the CDR3 here. The D gene is left open where the match is weak.

TRBD1 TRBV7-9 ASSVTGGDAYGYT
NA TRBV6-2/TRBV6-3 ASSYMVEGVYGYT
TRBD1 TRBV6-2/TRBV6-3 ASSYARQGKGGTEAF
NA TRBV2 ATDPHTRQLQETQY
NA TRBV7-6 ASSLAPQGNYNEQF
NA TRBV19 ASHGGGAEQF
TRBD1 TRBV7-6 ASSSTGGGYT
TRBD1 TRBV6-1 ASSEYGGTGYYNEQF
NA TRBV6-6 ASSYPRRMGETQY
NA TRBV6-2/TRBV6-3 ASNEIDLRGDIQY
NA TRBV6-5 ASSLTHNTKAF
NA TRBV12-3/TRBV12-4 ASSLTNTQY
NA TRBV7-6 ASSSGTGTPY
TRBD2 TRBV6-6 ASTRGGGYEQY
NA TRBV4-3 ASSEVYMPIQKLF
NA TRBV7-6 ASSREGFYGYT
NA TRBV14 ASSHLYQETQY
TRBD2 TRBV10-2 ASRSGGSLTDTQY
TRBD2 TRBV6-5 ASSYSKRGGRNTQY
NA TRBV27 ASSYSPTGIRGYT
NA TRBV13 ASSLEKQARPNYGYT
NA TRBV19 ASSLGSLSYEQY
NA TRBV9 ASSVAPGEWGETQY
TRBD2 TRBV6-5 ASSYSSGGFEETQY
NA TRBV12-3/TRBV12-4 ASSSTASNQPQH
NA TRBV10-1 ASSVGFSGANVLT
NA TRBV6-1 ASKWEALEAF
NA TRBV12-3/TRBV12-4 ASALAGNPYEQY
TRBD1 TRBV4-2 ASSGRTGGENYGYT
TRBD2 TRBV2 ASLTSGGINEQF
TRBD2 TRBV29-1 SVEGGLAPYNEQF
NA TRBV27 ASSRGVPNSPLH
NA TRBV7-6 ASSLDPEGNTIY
TRBD2 TRBV6-1 ASTSLLAQPTDTQY
NA TRBV6-6 ASSYGSASTDTQY
NA TRBV4-1 ASSQDWAGGDEQY
TRBD2 TRBV6-2/TRBV6-3 ASSRGGAAYNEQF
NA TRBV19 ASNPQGMGKNIQY
NA TRBV27 ASSSPRETQY
TRBD2 TRBV2 ASSEYGGAQKTQY
TRBD1 TRBV7-4 ASSVGTAATNEKLF
NA TRBV7-2 ASSEPEEGQPQH
NA TRBV7-3 ASSLPDLDTQY
NA TRBV12-3/TRBV12-4 ASRTGNERAF
NA TRBV6-1 ASSESAGVYGYT
TRBD2 TRBV6-6 ASKNLAAQETQY
NA TRBV19 ASSIARTDLNTEAF